Below, 4 T cell receptor beta chains from the same sample are listed, as sequenced in a study of cytomegalovirus exposure and HLA in healthy donors. Only in-frame clones appear in the TCRdb table, and some are missing; sequencing was by immunoSEQ multiplex PCR. The sample includes about 400,000 clones, 86% of them seen just once. The sample was PBMCs. The receptors were sampled from a woman aged 18-30 years in good health and CMV-seronegative.

There are a few counts of this clone. The chain links TRBV2 to TRBJ2-7; perhaps TRBD2 as D (6 bases). Germline CDR1 and CDR2: SNHLY and FYNNEI. The germline V and J ends were trimmed by 10 bases and 2 bases, with 12 bases remaining between them. This CDR3 is 12 amino acids long. DNA for the CDR3: TGTGCCACCCTGGGGACTGCCTACGAGCAGTACTTC. It is translated as CATLGTAYEQYF.

This clone was recorded once. The chain carries TRBV28 and TRBJ1-1; D uncertain. The length of the CDR3 is 13 residues. Germline CDR1 MDHEN, CDR2 SYDVKM. The germline V and J ends were trimmed by 2 bases and 5 bases, with 9 bases remaining between them. CDR3 region: CASSLNAGTEAFF. The CDR3 region has the DNA TGTGCCAGCAGTTTAAACGCGGGGACTGAAGCTTTCTTT.

The chain carries TRBV5-1 and TRBJ2-7, with 8 nucleotides matching TRBD2. The J segment lost 0 bases and the V segment lost 3 bases, leaving 2 bases of the junction unmatched. The germline V gene has CDR1 SGHRS and CDR2 YFSETQ. This CDR3 spans 14 amino acids. In DNA, the CDR3 is TGCGCCAGCAGCTCCGGGACTAGCTCCTACGAGCAGTACTTC. Its translation is CASSSGTSSYEQYF.

The sample holds a few counts of this clone. The chain links TRBV30 to TRBJ1-6, with D possibly being TRBD1 (6 bases). Germline lookup yields CDR1 GTSNPN and CDR2 SVGIG (reference sequence). Trimming stripped 4 bases from V and 9 bases from J, with 13 bases between. The CDR3 loop spans 13 amino acids. The CDR3, as DNA: TGTGCCTGGACCGGGACACCCTCTTCACCCCTCCACTTT. Translating gives CAWTGTPSSPLHF.